The 24 T cell receptor beta chains listed next were all sequenced from one sample in a study of T cell responses to AZD1222 COVID-19 vaccine. TCRdb's table, derived via immunoSEQ multiplex PCR, lists solely in-frame clones and lacks some. The sample has about 120,000 clones, approximately 85% seen once. The specimen comprised peripheral blood, sampled on day 0 of AZD1222 vaccination. The source is an adult in good health.

The rearrangement links TRBV6-5 to TRBJ2-7; 7 bases are shared with TRBD1. This CDR3 region has 15 residues. Trimming cost V 6 bases and J 1 base; bases outside gene matches: 9. CDR1 is MNHEY, CDR2 SVGAGI, per germline. The CDR3 spells CASRNRQGTSYEQYF. The DNA of the CDR3 is TGTGCCAGCAGGAACCGACAGGGCACGTCCTACGAGCAGTACTTC.

The V gene is TRBV5-8, the J gene TRBJ2-4; TRBD1 matches at 12 bases. CDR1 and CDR2 from the germline V gene are SGHTS and YDEGEE. Trimming removed 6 bases from V and 0 bases from J; junction bases left unmatched: 13. The CDR3 loop spans 19 amino acids. CDR3 loop: CASTYWGQGALLAKNIQYF. CDR3 DNA: TGTGCCAGCACCTACTGGGGACAGGGGGCTCTGCTAGCCAAAAACATTCAGTACTTC.

The CDR3 sequence is CASSLGWQSLSYEQYF. Written as DNA, the CDR3 is TGCGCCAGCAGCTTGGGTTGGCAGAGCCTTTCCTACGAGCAGTACTTC. V gene TRBV5-1 combines with J gene TRBJ2-7; D gene uncertain. Trimming removed 0 bases at V and 1 base at J, with 14 bases between. Germline V gene sequence: CDR1 SGHRS, CDR2 YFSETQ. CDR3 length: 16 residues.

A note on this clone: A read error may produce the germline difference seen at one junction end. The chain's CDR3 is CASNPTPTGFRYF. The DNA for the CDR3 is TGTGCCAGTAATCCTACCCCGACAGGGTTCCGCTACTTT. The rearrangement links TRBV25-1 to TRBJ1-1; 7 nucleotides line up with TRBD1. Germline loops: CDR1 MGHDK, CDR2 SYGVNS. The CDR3 has 13 residues.

The J gene is TRBJ1-5, the V gene TRBV12-3 or TRBV12-4; no reliable D call. V was trimmed by 5 bases and J by 5 bases, leaving 10 bases between them. The CDR3 length is 13 residues. CDR3: CASSETEDQPQHF. As DNA, the CDR3 is TGTGCCAGCAGTGAAACAGAGGATCAGCCCCAGCATTTT.

This clone was detected once. The chain combines TRBV19 with TRBJ2-7; D call uncertain. Germline V gene data show CDR1 as LNHDA and CDR2 as SQIVND (reference sequence). The CDR3 runs 13 residues. V was cut by 2 bases and J by 3 bases, with 8 bases left in between. The CDR3 sequence: CASSIRAGYEQYF. CDR3 bases: TGTGCCAGTAGTATAAGGGCCGGCTACGAGCAGTACTTC.

Details on this clone: The same CDR3 also results from other DNA sequences found in this sample. CDR3 protein: CASSLYYEQYF. Here the CDR3 DNA reads TGTGCCAGCAGCTTGTACTACGAGCAGTACTTC. J is TRBJ2-7 and V is TRBV5-6; D uncertain. There are 11 residues in the CDR3. Germline V CDR1 and CDR2: SGHDT, YYEEEE. Between the trimmed V and J ends, which lost 1 base and 3 bases, there was a span of 2 bases.

This sequence joins TRBV2 and TRBJ1-6, with D possibly being TRBD1 (5 bases). There are 17 residues in the CDR3. V lost 3 bases to trimming and J lost 6 bases, with 18 bases between them. CDR1 and CDR2 (germline): SNHLY, FYNNEI. CDR3 residues: CASSEWAVGDSNSPLHF. CDR3 bases: TGTGCCAGCAGTGAGTGGGCGGTTGGGGACTCTAATTCACCCCTCCACTTT.

The rearrangement uses TRBV19 and TRBJ2-7; a possible D gene is TRBD1 (6 bases). The V end was cut by 5 bases, the J end by 2 bases, with 19 bases between. The CDR3 runs to 16 residues. CDR1 is LNHDA, CDR2 SQIVND, per germline (reference sequence). In DNA, the CDR3 is TGTGCCAGTAGTTTGGGGGCAGAGCGGATTCCCTACGAGCAGTACTTC. Protein product: CASSLGAERIPYEQYF.

V is TRBV6-2 or TRBV6-3 and J is TRBJ2-2; D not certain. With 1 base removed from V and 4 bases from J, the gap between germline ends came to 4 bases. Germline CDR1 MNHEY, CDR2 SVGEGT. The CDR3 spans 13 residues. CDR3 amino acids: CASSYFSTGELFF. In DNA form, the CDR3 reads TGTGCCAGCAGTTACTTCAGCACCGGGGAGCTGTTTTTT.

The CDR3 region has the DNA TGTGCCAGCGTGGACAGTCAAAGGGGACCGAATGAAAAACTGTTTTTT. It codes for CASVDSQRGPNEKLFF. The chain combines TRBV28 with TRBJ1-4, with D possibly matching TRBD1 (6 bases). Germline lookup yields CDR1 MDHEN and CDR2 SYDVKM. The CDR3 covers 16 residues. V dropped 8 bases and J dropped 5 bases, with 21 bases sitting between them.

This clone was detected once. V usage is TRBV19 and J usage is TRBJ1-2; D possibly corresponds to TRBD1 (6 bases). CDR1 is LNHDA, CDR2 SQIVND, per germline (reference sequence). V shed 5 bases and J shed 3 bases, with 13 bases lying between them. The CDR3 extends over 14 amino acids. CDR3 in amino acids: CASSDDRHDYGYTF. The CDR3 DNA follows: TGTGCCAGTAGTGATGACAGGCACGACTATGGCTACACCTTC.

The chain links TRBV6-5 to TRBJ2-7, with TRBD1 as a possible D gene (6 bases). V dropped 8 bases and J dropped 1 base, with 12 bases sitting between them. Germline V gives CDR1 MNHEY, CDR2 SVGAGI. The CDR3 consists of 13 residues. CDR3 in amino acids: CASEDRLSYEQYF. The DNA for the CDR3 is TGTGCCAGCGAAGACAGGTTGTCCTACGAGCAGTACTTC.

The chain recombines TRBV5-1 with TRBJ2-7; TRBD1 aligns across 9 bases. The CDR3 has 15 amino acids. Trimming removed 0 bases from V and 6 bases from J; junction bases left unmatched: 7. Germline CDR1 SGHRS, CDR2 YFSETQ. CDR3 bases: TGCGCCAGCAGCTTGGTTGGGACAGGGTATCTCGAGCAGTACTTC. Its translation is CASSLVGTGYLEQYF.

V usage is TRBV6-5 and J usage is TRBJ1-1; 8 bases line up with TRBD1. Losses at the gene ends were 2 bases for V and 8 bases for J; bases not matched to a gene: 7. CDR1 MNHEY and CDR2 SVGAGI come from the germline V gene. CDR3 size: 14 residues. The CDR3, as DNA: TGTGCCAGCAGTTACCTGACAGGGGCGGGGGAAGCTTTCTTT. Its translation: CASSYLTGAGEAFF.

This clone was observed a single time. The chain carries TRBV27 and TRBJ2-7; D is uncertain. The germline V gene encodes CDR1 MNHEY and CDR2 SMNVEV (reference sequence). The ends were cut back, 0 bases at V and 4 bases at J, with 10 bases in the middle. The length of the CDR3 is 14 residues. DNA for the CDR3: TGTGCCAGCAGTTTATCTGGATCCCTATACGAGCAGTACTTC. It encodes CASSLSGSLYEQYF.

The CDR3 sequence is CASRGRRGGPSETQYF. CDR3 DNA: TGTGCCAGCCGCGGACGTCGGGGGGGGCCCTCAGAGACCCAGTACTTC. The chain is built from TRBV7-8 and TRBJ2-5; TRBD2 matches at 8 bases. The CDR3 has 16 amino acids. The ends lost 8 bases at V and 4 bases at J; junction bases unmatched: 15. Per the germline V gene, CDR1 is SGHVS and CDR2 is FQNEAQ.

V and J are TRBV9 and TRBJ2-7; 9 bases map to TRBD2. The germline CDR1 and CDR2 sequences are SGDLS and YYNGEE. This CDR3 is built from 16 residues. Trimming removed 0 bases from V and 0 bases from J; junction bases left unmatched: 4. CDR3 nucleotide sequence: TGTGCCAGCAGCGTAGGGCTAGCGGGAAGCTCCTACGAGCAGTACTTC. It is translated as CASSVGLAGSSYEQYF.

The CDR3 DNA reads TGTGCCACCCGACAGGGGGGCACCGGGGAGCTGTTTTTT. Amino acid sequence: CATRQGGTGELFF. V gene TRBV19 combines with J gene TRBJ2-2; 9 nucleotides line up with TRBD1. Germline V CDR1 and CDR2: LNHDA, SQIVND (reference sequence). Trimming removed 10 bases from V and 4 bases from J; junction bases left unmatched: 4. This CDR3 is 13 amino acids long.

This clone was seen once. V is TRBV27 and J is TRBJ1-1, with D perhaps TRBD1 (6 bases). CDR3 size: 13 residues. V dropped 3 bases and J dropped 14 bases, with 19 bases sitting between them. The germline gives CDR1 MNHEY, CDR2 SMNVEV (reference sequence). CDR3 nucleotide sequence: TGTGCCAGCAGTTTCACCTGGAGGGACACCATCTTCTTT. Residues: CASSFTWRDTIFF.

J is TRBJ1-1 and V is TRBV6-5; 7 positions agree with TRBD1. Unmatched junction bases numbered 4, after V lost 5 bases and J lost 1 base. Germline V gene sequence: CDR1 MNHEY, CDR2 SVGAGI. The CDR3 has 14 residues. CDR3 sequence: CASSPGQKNTEAFF. CDR3 nucleotides: TGTGCCAGCAGTCCGGGACAGAAGAACACTGAAGCTTTCTTT.

This rearrangement joins TRBV19 to TRBJ1-1, with TRBD1 identical over 8 bases. The V segment lost 5 bases and the J segment 0 bases; nucleotides outside the gene matches: 8. Germline V gives CDR1 LNHDA, CDR2 SQIVND (reference sequence). This CDR3 is built from 16 residues. This chain's CDR3 is CASSAPRGPLNTEAFF. CDR3 bases: TGTGCCAGTAGTGCGCCCAGGGGGCCACTGAACACTGAAGCTTTCTTT.

The chain has TRBV7-2 and TRBJ1-2, with a weak D call TRBD1 (6 bases). Germline V gives CDR1 SGHTA, CDR2 FQGNSA. V was trimmed by 3 bases and J by 6 bases, leaving 20 bases between them. The CDR3 sequence is 16 residues long. CDR3 sequence reads: CASSFLQGIGQHGYTF. In DNA form, the CDR3 reads TGTGCCAGCAGCTTTCTACAGGGAATAGGTCAACATGGCTACACCTTC.

This chain links TRBV6-5 with TRBJ1-1; 7 positions match TRBD1. The CDR3 contains 13 residues. The V segment lost 7 bases and the J segment 6 bases; nucleotides outside the gene matches: 8. Germline lookup yields CDR1 MNHEY and CDR2 SVGAGI. CDR3 amino acids: CASTETGLSEAFF. In nucleotides, the CDR3 is TGTGCCAGCACCGAGACAGGGCTATCTGAAGCTTTCTTT.